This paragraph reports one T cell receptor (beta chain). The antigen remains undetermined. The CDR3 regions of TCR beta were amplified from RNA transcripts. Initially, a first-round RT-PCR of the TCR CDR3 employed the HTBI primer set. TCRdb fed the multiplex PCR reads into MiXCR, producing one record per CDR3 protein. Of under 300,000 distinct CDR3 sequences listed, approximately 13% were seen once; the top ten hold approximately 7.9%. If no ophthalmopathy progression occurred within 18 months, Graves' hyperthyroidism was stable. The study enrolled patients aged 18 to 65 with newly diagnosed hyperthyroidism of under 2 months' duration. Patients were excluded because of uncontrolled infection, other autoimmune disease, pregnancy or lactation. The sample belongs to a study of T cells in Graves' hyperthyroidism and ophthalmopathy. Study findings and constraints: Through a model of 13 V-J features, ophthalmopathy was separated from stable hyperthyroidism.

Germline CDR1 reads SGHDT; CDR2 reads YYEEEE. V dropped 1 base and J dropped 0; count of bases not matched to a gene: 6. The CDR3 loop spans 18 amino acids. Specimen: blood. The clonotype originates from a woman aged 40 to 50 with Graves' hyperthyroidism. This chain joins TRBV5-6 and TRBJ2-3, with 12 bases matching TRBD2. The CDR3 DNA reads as TGTGCCAGCAGCTTGTGGCTAGCGGGAGGGCCTAGCACAGATACGCAGTATTTT. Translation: CASSLWLAGGPSTDTQYF.